This TCR beta chain was profiled in a study of blood T cells in healthy people across ages. Broader study findings: TCR beta diversity, measured per million T cells, fell in a roughly linear way with age.

A sample-barcoded 5' primer and a J-beta primer mix were used in a second PCR of about 7 to 12 cycles. MiXCR was run by TCRdb on the 5' RACE reads, yielding one entry per CDR3 protein. This sample has some 1 million distinct CDR3 sequences, with 35% to 50% found just once. The CDR3 runs to 12 residues. V lost 3 bases, J lost 5 bases, and 6 bases lay in between. Germline values: CDR1 WNHNN, CDR2 SYGVQD (reference sequence). A few counts support this clonotype. As yet, its antigen is unknown. Input material: blood. The V gene is TRBV10-1, the J gene TRBJ2-3, with unresolved D. The receptor's source is a woman aged 55-69 years in good health. CDR3 sequence: CASSDSLDTQYF. In DNA, the CDR3 is TGCGCCAGCAGTGACTCCTTAGATACGCAGTATTTT.